This T cell receptor beta chain was identified in a study of T cells after yellow fever vaccination. Overall study context: Fractions of low cell number were prepared using SMART-Seq v4 Ultra Low Input.

Findings of the study overall: Highly abundant clonotypes carried over from the bulk population could end up in FACS-sorted repertoires as contaminants. Clonotypes shared by both compartments, CD4 and CD8, made up a small share.

V lost 9 bases to trimming and J lost 5 bases; unmatched junction nucleotides: 14. Germline V gene data show CDR1 as SEHNR and CDR2 as FQNEAQ (reference sequence). The CDR3 loop spans 15 amino acids. TCRdb recomputed calls from the 5' RACE reads with MiXCR, one row per CDR3 protein. The sample records around 500,000 distinct CDR3 sequences, less than 25% being singletons. Comment on this clonotype: Antigen: not known.

The rearrangement joins TRBV7-9 to TRBJ2-3; 7 bases fit TRBD2. The origin of this receptor is a man between 18 and 35 years old who received the YFV17D yellow fever vaccine. The sequencing used PBMCs, collected more than 20 days after the first yellow fever vaccination. CDR3 protein: CARRLSSGVGDTQYF. DNA for the CDR3: TGTGCCAGAAGATTATCGAGCGGGGTGGGAGATACGCAGTATTTT. Variable domain in full (rest from reference TRBV7-9 and TRBJ2-3): DTGVSQNPRHKITKRGQNVTFRCDPISEHNRLYWYRQTLGQGPEFLTYFQNEAQLEKSRLLSDRFSAERPKGSFSTLEIQRTEQGDSAMYLCARRLSSGVGDTQYFGPGTRLTVL.